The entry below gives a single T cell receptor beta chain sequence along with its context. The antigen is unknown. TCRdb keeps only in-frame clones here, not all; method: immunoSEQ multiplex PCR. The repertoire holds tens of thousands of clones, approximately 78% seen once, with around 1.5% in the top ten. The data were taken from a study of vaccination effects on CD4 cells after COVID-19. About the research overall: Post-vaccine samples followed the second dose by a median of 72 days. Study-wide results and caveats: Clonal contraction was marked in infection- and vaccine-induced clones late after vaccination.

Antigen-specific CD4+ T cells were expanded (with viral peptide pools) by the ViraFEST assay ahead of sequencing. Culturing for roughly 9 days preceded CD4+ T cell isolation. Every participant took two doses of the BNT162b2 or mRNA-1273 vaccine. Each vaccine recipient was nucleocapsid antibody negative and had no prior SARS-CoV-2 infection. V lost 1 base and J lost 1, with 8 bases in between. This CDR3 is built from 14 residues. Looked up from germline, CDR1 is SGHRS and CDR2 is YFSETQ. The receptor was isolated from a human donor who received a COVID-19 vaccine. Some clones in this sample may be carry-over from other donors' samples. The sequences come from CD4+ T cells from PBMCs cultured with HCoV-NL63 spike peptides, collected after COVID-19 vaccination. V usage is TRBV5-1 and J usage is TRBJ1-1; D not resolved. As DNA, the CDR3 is TGCGCCAGCAGCTTGCAGACCGGGAACACTGAAGCTTTCTTT. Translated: CASSLQTGNTEAFF.